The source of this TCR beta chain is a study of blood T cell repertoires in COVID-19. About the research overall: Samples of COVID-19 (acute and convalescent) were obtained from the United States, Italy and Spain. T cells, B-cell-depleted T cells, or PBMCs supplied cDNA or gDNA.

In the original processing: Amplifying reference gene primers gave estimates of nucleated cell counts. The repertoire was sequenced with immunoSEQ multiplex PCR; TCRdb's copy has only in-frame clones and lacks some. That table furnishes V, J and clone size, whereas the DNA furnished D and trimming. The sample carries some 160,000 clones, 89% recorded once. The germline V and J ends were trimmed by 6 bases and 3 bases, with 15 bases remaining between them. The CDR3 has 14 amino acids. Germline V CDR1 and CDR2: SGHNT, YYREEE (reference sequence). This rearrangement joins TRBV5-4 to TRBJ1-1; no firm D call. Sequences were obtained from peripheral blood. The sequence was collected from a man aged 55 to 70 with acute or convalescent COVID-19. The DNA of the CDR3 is TGTGCCAGCAACCCGGGCTGGAGGGACACTGAAGCTTTCTTT. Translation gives CASNPGWRDTEAFF.